This T cell receptor beta chain originates from a study of T-cell memory formation after mild COVID-19. Notes on the study in general: The study detected some responding clones in pre-infection memory, suggesting cross-reactive memory joined.

Between the trimmed V and J ends, which lost 5 bases and 0 bases, there was a span of 14 bases. Germline assignment: CDR1 SQVTM and CDR2 ANQGSEA. This CDR3 is 15 amino acids long. TCRdb passed the 5' RACE reads through MiXCR, listing each CDR3 protein once. The sample lists 470,000 or so distinct CDR3 sequences, 20% seen once, with about 8.8% in the top ten. This clonotype was seen a few times. Its antigen is unidentified. V usage is TRBV29-1 and J usage is TRBJ2-1; D is ambiguous. Sequencing input: PBMCs or a T cell subset sorted from them (not recorded which). This sequence originates from an adult woman who had mild COVID-19 (a few samples of this study predate the infection). Cell type and time point are not known. CDR3 in DNA: TGCAGCGTTACATATACCAGGTTCTCCTACAATGAGCAGTTCTTC. It encodes CSVTYTRFSYNEQFF.